This T cell receptor beta chain derives from a study of cytomegalovirus exposure and HLA in healthy donors. The CDR3 consists of 14 residues. Trimming pared 0 bases from V and 5 bases from J, leaving 12 bases between. Per germline, CDR1 SGHRS and CDR2 YFSETQ. The PCR was carried out with 60 Vbeta primers and 13 Jbeta primers. Libraries were prepared by immunoSEQ multiplex PCR; TCRdb keeps only in-frame clonotypes and omits some of them. The sample holds about 130,000 clones, around four fifths seen once. Remarks on this clone: No antigen is known for it.

Notes on the study in general: Reports indicate that TCR beta sequences accurately predicted the HLA-A and HLA-B alleles of most subjects. Analysis performed later found roughly 17,000 TCR beta sequences associated with HLA alleles at 0.05 false discovery rate. It was reported that the classifier diagnosed cytomegalovirus status with high specificity and sensitivity in both the original and validation cohorts.

The chain employs TRBV5-1 and TRBJ2-7; weak D call: TRBD2 (6 bases). The sample consisted of PBMCs. This sequence was found in a woman aged 40 to 50 in good health and CMV-seropositive. The CDR3 loop reads CASSLGSSANEQYF. Here the CDR3 DNA reads TGCGCCAGCAGCTTGGGATCTAGCGCGAACGAGCAGTACTTC.